Listed here are 23 T cell receptor beta chains from one sample, sequenced in a study of shared clonotypes between healthy human individuals. Sequenced by immunoSEQ multiplex PCR; TCRdb stores in-frame clones only, minus some. The sample lists about half a million clones; approximately 78% were seen once. Material: PBMCs. The receptors stem from a woman in her thirties or forties in good health. Some clones in this sample may be carry-over from other donors' samples.

This rearrangement joins TRBV11-2 to TRBJ2-3; 8 bases match TRBD1. V dropped 4 bases and J dropped 2; count of bases not matched to a gene: 5. Germline V gene data show CDR1 as SGHAT and CDR2 as FQNNGV. CDR3 length: 15 amino acids. DNA for the CDR3: TGTGCCAGCAGCTCAGGGGGCGCGAACACAGATACGCAGTATTTT. This sequence encodes CASSSGGANTDTQYF. The variable domain in full, completed from reference TRBV11-2 and TRBJ2-3, reads EAGVAQSPRYKIIEKRQSVAFWCNPISGHATLYWYQQILGQGPKLLIQFQNNGVVDDSQLPKDRFSAERLKGVDSTLKIQPAKLEDSAVYLCASSSGGANTDTQYFGPGTRLTVL.

This chain links TRBV27 with TRBJ1-1, with TRBD1 matching 11 bases. Per germline, CDR1 MNHEY and CDR2 SMNVEV (reference sequence). This CDR3 region has 14 residues. The J segment lost 8 bases and the V segment lost 3 bases, leaving 5 bases of the junction unmatched. As DNA, the CDR3 is TGTGCCAGCAGTTTCCGCCGGACAGGGGGCGAAGCTTTCTTT. As protein: CASSFRRTGGEAFF.

In the case of this clone: Mismatch with germline at one junction end may stem from a read error. The same CDR3 also results from other DNA sequences found in this sample. V is TRBV7-6 and J is TRBJ2-1, with 7 positions matching TRBD2. The CDR3 is 13 amino acids. CDR1 and CDR2 (germline): SGHVS, FNYEAQ. DNA for the CDR3: TGTGCCAGCAGCCTAGCGGCCTACAATGAGCAGTTCTTC. Protein: CASSLAAYNEQFF.

The chain couples TRBV10-3 to TRBJ2-1, with D perhaps assigned TRBD1 or TRBD2 (5 bases each). V lost 3 bases and J 0 bases, leaving 12 bases between the germline ends. The CDR3 runs 16 residues. Germline CDR1 and CDR2: ENHRY and SYGVKD. The DNA for the CDR3 is TGTGCCATCAGTGATGGGGGAACAGGCTCCTACAATGAGCAGTTCTTC. Translated, it gives CAISDGGTGSYNEQFF.

As to this clone: This likely stems from a read error, as it lies one base from a far larger clone. The rearrangement links TRBV5-4 to TRBJ2-2; weak D call: TRBD2 (6 bases). Germline CDR1 SGHNT, CDR2 YYREEE (reference sequence). The CDR3 runs to 15 residues. Deletions cut 4 bases from V and 5 bases from J, with 15 bases between. This chain's CDR3 is CASSLRGIGTGELFF. The DNA of the CDR3 is TGTGCCAGCAGCCTCCGGGGGATAGGGACCGGGGAGCTGTTTTTT.

This chain joins TRBV6-1 and TRBJ2-7, with D tentatively TRBD2 (5 bases). Germline V gives CDR1 MNHNS, CDR2 SASEGT. V dropped 1 base and J dropped 1 base, with 20 bases sitting between them. CDR3 length equals 18 residues. CDR3 in DNA: TGTGCCAGCAGTGAAGGGTTCTCGGGGTCCCTCTTATCCTACGAGCAGTACTTC. It encodes CASSEGFSGSLLSYEQYF.

CDR3 protein: CASSHPTRLRTYEQYF. DNA for the CDR3: TGTGCCAGCAGTCACCCCACCCGTCTGAGGACCTACGAGCAGTACTTC. The chain has TRBV27 and TRBJ2-7; D is undetermined. CDR3 length equals 16 residues. Germline values: CDR1 MNHEY, CDR2 SMNVEV (reference sequence). The ends were cut back, 5 bases at V and 2 bases at J, with 19 bases in the middle.

The rearrangement joins TRBV4-3 to TRBJ1-2; TRBD1 might be the D (5 bases). This CDR3 is built from 13 residues. Germline V gene sequence: CDR1 LGHNA, CDR2 YSLEER. The ends were cut back, 4 bases at V and 7 bases at J, with 13 bases in the middle. CDR3 DNA: TGCGCCAGCAGCCCACAAGTCCAGGGTGGCTACACCTTC. It encodes CASSPQVQGGYTF.

The chain has TRBV6-4 and TRBJ2-7; D is possibly TRBD1 (6 bases). CDR3 length: 12 residues. CDR1 and CDR2 from the germline V gene are MRHNA and SNTAGT. The V gene lost 6 bases and the J gene lost 3 bases, with 9 bases spanning the gap. The CDR3 is CASRDRLYEQYF. The CDR3 DNA is TGTGCCAGCAGGGACAGACTCTACGAGCAGTACTTC.

The V gene is TRBV4-2, the J gene TRBJ1-1; 7 nucleotides agree with TRBD1. V was clipped by 5 bases and J by 3 bases; unmatched bases: 9. The CDR3 runs 15 residues. The germline gives CDR1 LGHNA, CDR2 YNFKEQ. CDR3 sequence: CASSAQYRGDTEAFF. DNA of the CDR3: TGTGCCAGCAGCGCCCAATACAGGGGCGACACTGAAGCTTTCTTT.

The chain employs TRBV6-6 and TRBJ1-2; D perhaps matches TRBD1 (5 bases). Looked up from germline, CDR1 is MNHNY and CDR2 is SVGAGI (reference sequence). V lost 4 bases to trimming and J lost 2 bases, with 11 bases between them. The CDR3 has 14 amino acids. The CDR3 region has the DNA TGTGCCAGCAGTTTCGGGGGGAGCAACTATGGCTACACCTTC. Its protein product is CASSFGGSNYGYTF.

The chain is built from TRBV5-1 and TRBJ2-7; no reliable D call. The CDR3 spans 14 residues. In germline, CDR1 is SGHRS, CDR2 YFSETQ. Deletions cut 0 bases from V and 6 bases from J, with 13 bases between. CDR3 sequence: CASSLGPGLLEQYF. As DNA, the CDR3 is TGCGCCAGCAGCTTGGGTCCCGGGCTCCTCGAGCAGTACTTC. Combining the CDR3 with reference TRBV5-1 and TRBJ2-7 gives the whole variable domain KAGVTQTPRYLIKTRGQQVTLSCSPISGHRSVSWYQQTPGQGLQFLFEYFSETQRNKGNFPGRFSGRQFSNSRSEMNVSTLELGDSALYLCASSLGPGLLEQYFGPGTRLTVT.

The chain recombines TRBV30 with TRBJ2-3, with 7 positions matching TRBD2. The CDR3 runs 17 residues. Germline V lookup: CDR1 GTSNPN, CDR2 SVGIG (reference sequence). V dropped 5 bases and J dropped 0; count of bases not matched to a gene: 14. CDR3 DNA sequence: TGTGCCTGGGGTAGCGGGCGGGGGTCTTTTAGCACAGATACGCAGTATTTT. As protein: CAWGSGRGSFSTDTQYF. Complete variable domain (other parts from reference TRBV30 and TRBJ2-3): SQTIHQWPATLVQPVGSPLSLECTVEGTSNPNLYWYRQAAGRGLQLLFYSVGIGQISSEVPQNLSASRPQDRQFILSSKKLLLSDSGFYLCAWGSGRGSFSTDTQYFGPGTRLTVL.

This chain uses TRBV4-2 with TRBJ1-5; D perhaps matches TRBD1 (6 bases). V lost 0 bases, J lost 4 bases, and 10 bases lay in between. Germline V gene data show CDR1 as LGHNA and CDR2 as YNFKEQ. The CDR3 has 15 amino acids. CDR3 loop: CASSQDGQPNQPQHF. In nucleotides, the CDR3 is TGTGCCAGCAGCCAAGATGGACAGCCAAATCAGCCCCAGCATTTT.

This clone was detected ten times or more. V and J are TRBV5-1 and TRBJ2-1, with 13 nucleotides matching TRBD2. The CDR3 consists of 16 residues. The V segment lost 4 bases and the J segment 9 bases; nucleotides outside the gene matches: 10. The germline V gene has CDR1 SGHRS and CDR2 YFSETQ. CDR3 DNA sequence: TGCGCCAGCAGCGGAACTAGCGGGAGGGCCGGGGGTGAGCAGTTCTTC. Translated: CASSGTSGRAGGEQFF. Full variable domain (remainder filled in from reference TRBV5-1 and TRBJ2-1): KAGVTQTPRYLIKTRGQQVTLSCSPISGHRSVSWYQQTPGQGLQFLFEYFSETQRNKGNFPGRFSGRQFSNSRSEMNVSTLELGDSALYLCASSGTSGRAGGEQFFGPGTRLTVL.

The genes are TRBV18 and TRBJ2-2, with D unclear. The CDR3 covers 16 residues. Germline CDR1 reads KGHSH; CDR2 reads LQKENI. V shed 3 bases and J shed 5 bases, with 16 bases lying between them. The chain's CDR3 is CASSPTLGSYTGELFF. The CDR3 DNA sequence: TGTGCCAGCTCACCGACGTTAGGGTCTTATACCGGGGAGCTGTTTTTT.

The chain couples TRBV4-1 to TRBJ2-7, with 13 nucleotides matching TRBD2. V shed 6 bases and J 6 bases; nucleotides not matched to a gene: 5. The CDR3 runs to 14 residues. The V gene's germline CDR1 is MGHRA and CDR2 YSYEKL. The CDR3 loop reads CASSPGLAGFEQYF. CDR3 DNA: TGCGCCAGCAGTCCGGGACTAGCGGGATTCGAGCAGTACTTC.

The genes are TRBV6-5 and TRBJ1-1; tentative D call: TRBD1 (5 bases). The length of the CDR3 is 13 residues. From germline, CDR1 is MNHEY and CDR2 SVGAGI. V was shortened by 2 bases and J by 7 bases, with 11 bases between the two germline ends. The CDR3 here is CASSYEGMGEAFF. The CDR3 DNA reads TGTGCCAGCAGTTACGAGGGGATGGGTGAAGCTTTCTTT.

The J gene is TRBJ1-1, the V gene TRBV6-6; 8 bases align to TRBD1. V shed 5 bases and J 11 bases; nucleotides not matched to a gene: 10. This CDR3 is built from 13 residues. Germline CDR1 is MNHNY and CDR2 is SVGAGI (reference sequence). The CDR3 DNA reads TGTGCCAGCAGTCCCCGGGCAGGGGGCTTCGCTTTCTTT. Translating gives CASSPRAGGFAFF.

The V gene is TRBV9, the J gene TRBJ2-1; 10 bases are shared with TRBD2. The V segment lost 4 bases and the J segment 7 bases; nucleotides outside the gene matches: 8. The CDR3 loop spans 15 amino acids. Per germline, CDR1 SGDLS and CDR2 YYNGEE. The DNA of the CDR3 is TGTGCCAGCAGCTCCAGCGGGAGGGTAGGGAATGAGCAGTTCTTC. Its protein product is CASSSSGRVGNEQFF.

The chain carries TRBV2 and TRBJ1-1, with 8 bases that match TRBD1. The CDR3 is made up of 13 amino acids. Trimming removed 5 bases from V and 3 bases from J; junction bases left unmatched: 2. Germline lookup yields CDR1 SNHLY and CDR2 FYNNEI. The chain's CDR3 is CASSTDRDTEAFF. In nucleotides, the CDR3 is TGTGCCAGCAGTACGGACAGGGACACTGAAGCTTTCTTT.

This clone has a count of ten or more. The chain employs TRBV6-5 and TRBJ2-3, with TRBD2 matching 14 bases. V gave up 6 bases and J gave up 3 bases; unmatched junction bases: 2. The CDR3 is made up of 15 amino acids. Per the germline V gene, CDR1 is MNHEY and CDR2 is SVGAGI. The CDR3: CASRWTSGRTDTQYF. The CDR3 coding sequence is TGTGCCAGCAGGTGGACTAGCGGGAGGACAGATACGCAGTATTTT.

The J gene is TRBJ2-1, the V gene TRBV18; D gene uncertain. Germline lookup yields CDR1 KGHSH and CDR2 LQKENI. V lost 0 bases and J lost 8, with 11 bases in between. The CDR3 loop spans 14 amino acids. The CDR3 DNA is TGTGCCAGCTCACCACCGGCGCTTTTGGATGAGCAGTTCTTC. Translation: CASSPPALLDEQFF.